The 8 T cell receptor beta chains given below trace back to one sample, sequenced in a study of cytomegalovirus exposure and HLA in healthy donors. In the PCR, 60 Vbeta and 13 Jbeta primers were used. Sequencing was performed with immunoSEQ multiplex PCR; in TCRdb, only in-frame clones are kept and a portion is missing. Here the sample spans 60,000 to 95,000 clones, about four fifths being singletons. The sequenced material came from PBMCs. The receptors derive from a woman in her thirties or forties in good health and CMV-seropositive.

The chain couples TRBV15 to TRBJ2-1, with unresolved D. The CDR3 is 11 amino acids. Per the germline V gene, CDR1 is LNHNV and CDR2 is YYDKDF (reference sequence). The ends were cut back, 3 bases at V and 7 bases at J, with 4 bases in the middle. Here the CDR3 DNA reads TGTGCCACCAGCAGCGGGAATGAGCAGTTCTTC. Its protein product is CATSSGNEQFF.

The chain recombines TRBV7-2 with TRBJ1-1, with D tentatively TRBD1 (6 bases). Per the germline V gene, CDR1 is SGHTA and CDR2 is FQGNSA. The CDR3 contains 16 residues. V lost 6 bases and J lost 2, with 19 bases in between. The chain's CDR3 is CASRTQGSFANTEAFF. For the CDR3, the DNA is TGTGCCAGCAGAACACAGGGTAGCTTTGCTAACACTGAAGCTTTCTTT. Together with reference TRBV7-2 and TRBJ1-1, the CDR3 gives the full variable domain: GAGVSQSPSNKVTEKGKDVELRCDPISGHTALYWYRQSLGQGLEFLIYFQGNSAPDKSGLPSDRFSAERTGGSVSTLTIQRTQQEDSAVYLCASRTQGSFANTEAFFGQGTRLTVV.

The CDR3 protein is CASSIPGEKYGYTF. Written as DNA, the CDR3 is TGTGCCAGTAGTATACCCGGGGAAAAATATGGCTACACCTTC. The genes are TRBV19 and TRBJ1-2; D unclear. CDR3 length equals 14 residues. Germline values: CDR1 LNHDA, CDR2 SQIVND (reference sequence). The V end was cut by 2 bases, the J end by 5 bases, with 12 bases between. Variable domain in full (rest from reference TRBV19 and TRBJ1-2): DGGITQSPKYLFRKEGQNVTLSCEQNLNHDAMYWYRQDPGQGLRLIYYSQIVNDFQKGDIAEGYSVSREKKESFPLTVTSAQKNPTAFYLCASSIPGEKYGYTFGSGTRLTVV.

The chain carries TRBV2 and TRBJ1-2; TRBD1 might be the D (5 bases). The CDR3 is 12 amino acids. Germline lookup yields CDR1 SNHLY and CDR2 FYNNEI. Deletions cut 2 bases from V and 8 bases from J, with 9 bases between. The CDR3 loop is CASSEKGIGYTF. The DNA for the CDR3 is TGTGCCAGCAGTGAAAAGGGGATCGGCTACACCTTC.

The chain has TRBV4-1 and TRBJ1-2, with no clear D. CDR1 and CDR2 (germline): MGHRA, YSYEKL. Trimming took off 0 bases at V and 4 bases at J, with 6 bases between the two ends. The length of the CDR3 is 13 residues. The CDR3 DNA is TGCGCCAGCAGCCAAGAGAGTGTCTATGGCTACACCTTC. Translation gives CASSQESVYGYTF.

The rearrangement joins TRBV7-8 to TRBJ2-7; TRBD2 agrees at 8 bases. The germline V gene has CDR1 SGHVS and CDR2 FQNEAQ. The CDR3 totals 17 residues. J lost 4 bases, V lost 5 bases, and 16 bases had no gene match. The CDR3 DNA reads TGTGCCAGCAGCACGGAAGGACTAGCTGGCTATGCGTACGAGCAGTACTTC. It yields the protein CASSTEGLAGYAYEQYF.

The chain carries TRBV29-1 and TRBJ2-5, with 10 bases aligning to TRBD2. Trimming at V came to 7 bases and at J to 0 bases, leaving 2 bases not matched to a gene. Germline CDR1 reads SQVTM; CDR2 reads ANQGSEA. The CDR3 contains 13 residues. The CDR3 DNA is TGCAGCGCTACTAGCGGGGACCAAGAGACCCAGTACTTC. This encodes CSATSGDQETQYF.

The chain carries TRBV14 and TRBJ1-4, with unresolved D. Germline CDR1 reads SGHDN; CDR2 reads FVKESK. The CDR3 totals 15 residues. Trimming removed 0 bases from V and 7 bases from J, with 12 bases in between. The CDR3 sequence: CASSQDRLPGEKLFF. CDR3 sequence (DNA): TGTGCCAGCAGCCAAGATCGCCTCCCGGGTGAAAAACTGTTTTTT.